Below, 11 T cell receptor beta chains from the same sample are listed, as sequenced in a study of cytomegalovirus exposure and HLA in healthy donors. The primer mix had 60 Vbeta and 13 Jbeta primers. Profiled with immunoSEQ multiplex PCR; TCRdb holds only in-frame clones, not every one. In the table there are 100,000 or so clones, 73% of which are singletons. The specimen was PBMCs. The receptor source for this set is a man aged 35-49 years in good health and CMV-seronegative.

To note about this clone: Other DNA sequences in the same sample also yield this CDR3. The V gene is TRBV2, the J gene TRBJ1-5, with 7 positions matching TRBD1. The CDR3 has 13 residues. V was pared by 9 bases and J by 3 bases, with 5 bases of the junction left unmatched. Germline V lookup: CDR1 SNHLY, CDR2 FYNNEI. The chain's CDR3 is CASKGQSNQPQHF. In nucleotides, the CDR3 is TGTGCCAGTAAGGGACAGTCCAATCAGCCCCAGCATTTT. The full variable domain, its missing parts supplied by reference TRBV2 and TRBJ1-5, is EPEVTQTPSHQVTQMGQEVILRCVPISNHLYFYWYRQILGQKVEFLVSFYNNEISEKSEIFDDQFSVERPDGSNFTLKIRSTKLEDSAMYFCASKGQSNQPQHFGDGTRLSIL.

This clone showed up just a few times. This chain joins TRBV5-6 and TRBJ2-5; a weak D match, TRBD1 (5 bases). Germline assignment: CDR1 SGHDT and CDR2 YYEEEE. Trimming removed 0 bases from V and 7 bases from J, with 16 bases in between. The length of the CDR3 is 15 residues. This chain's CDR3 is CASSLAGQWGGTQYF. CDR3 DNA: TGTGCCAGCAGCTTGGCCGGCCAGTGGGGCGGGACCCAGTACTTC.

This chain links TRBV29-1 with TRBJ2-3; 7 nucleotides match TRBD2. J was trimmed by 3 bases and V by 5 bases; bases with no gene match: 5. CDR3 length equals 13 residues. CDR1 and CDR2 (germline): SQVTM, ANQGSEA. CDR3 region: CSVKGLVTDTQYF. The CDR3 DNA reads TGCAGCGTTAAAGGACTAGTGACAGATACGCAGTATTTT.

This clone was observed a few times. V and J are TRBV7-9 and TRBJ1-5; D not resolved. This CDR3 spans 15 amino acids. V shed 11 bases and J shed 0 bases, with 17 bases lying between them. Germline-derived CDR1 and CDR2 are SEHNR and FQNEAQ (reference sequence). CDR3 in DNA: TGTGCCTCGGCCCGGAGCACCCATAGCAATCAGCCCCAGCATTTT. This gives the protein CASARSTHSNQPQHF.

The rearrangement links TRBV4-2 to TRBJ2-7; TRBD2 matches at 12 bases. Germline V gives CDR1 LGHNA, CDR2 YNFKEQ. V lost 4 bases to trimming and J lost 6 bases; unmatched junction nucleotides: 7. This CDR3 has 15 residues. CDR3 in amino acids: CASSPQLAGGFEQYF. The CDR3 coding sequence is TGTGCCAGCAGCCCCCAACTAGCGGGGGGCTTCGAGCAGTACTTC.

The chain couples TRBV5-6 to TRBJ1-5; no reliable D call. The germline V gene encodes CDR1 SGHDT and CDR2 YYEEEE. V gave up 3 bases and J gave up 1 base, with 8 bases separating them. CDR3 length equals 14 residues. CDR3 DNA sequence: TGTGCCAGCAGCTCTACTAGGAGCAATCAGCCCCAGCATTTT. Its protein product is CASSSTRSNQPQHF.

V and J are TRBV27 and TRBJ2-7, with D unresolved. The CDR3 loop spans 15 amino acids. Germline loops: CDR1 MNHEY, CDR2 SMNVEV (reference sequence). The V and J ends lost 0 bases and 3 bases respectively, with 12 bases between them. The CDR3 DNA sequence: TGTGCCAGCAGTTTATCAGGCAGGCAGCACTACGAGCAGTACTTC. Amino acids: CASSLSGRQHYEQYF.

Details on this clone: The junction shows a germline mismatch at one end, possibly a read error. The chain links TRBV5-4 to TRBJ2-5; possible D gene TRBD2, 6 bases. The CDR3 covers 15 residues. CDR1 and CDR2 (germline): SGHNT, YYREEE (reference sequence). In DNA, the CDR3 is TGTGCCGGCAGCGGTGAAGGGGACTTACAAGAGACCCAGTACTTC. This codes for CAGSGEGDLQETQYF.

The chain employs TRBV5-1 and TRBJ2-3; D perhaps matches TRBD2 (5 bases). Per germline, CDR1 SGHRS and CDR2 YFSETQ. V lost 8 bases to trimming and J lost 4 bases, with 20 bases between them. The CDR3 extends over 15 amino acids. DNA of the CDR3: TGCGCCAGTCTGCCGGGTAGCGCCCGGGCAGATACGCAGTATTTT. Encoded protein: CASLPGSARADTQYF.

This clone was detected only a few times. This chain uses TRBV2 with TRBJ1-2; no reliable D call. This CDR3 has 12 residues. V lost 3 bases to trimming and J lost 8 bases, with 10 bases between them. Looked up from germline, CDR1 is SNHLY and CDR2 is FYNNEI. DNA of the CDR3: TGTGCCAGCAGTGAGGAGACGACCGGCTACACCTTC. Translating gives CASSEETTGYTF. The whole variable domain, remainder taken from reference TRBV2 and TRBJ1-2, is EPEVTQTPSHQVTQMGQEVILRCVPISNHLYFYWYRQILGQKVEFLVSFYNNEISEKSEIFDDQFSVERPDGSNFTLKIRSTKLEDSAMYFCASSEETTGYTFGSGTRLTVV.

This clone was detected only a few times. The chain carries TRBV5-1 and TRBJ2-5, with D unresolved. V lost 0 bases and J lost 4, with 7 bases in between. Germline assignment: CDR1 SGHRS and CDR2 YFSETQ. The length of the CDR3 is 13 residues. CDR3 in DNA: TGCGCCAGCAGCTTGGGGGTAGCAGAGACCCAGTACTTC. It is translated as CASSLGVAETQYF. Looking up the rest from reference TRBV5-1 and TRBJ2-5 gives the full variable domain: KAGVTQTPRYLIKTRGQQVTLSCSPISGHRSVSWYQQTPGQGLQFLFEYFSETQRNKGNFPGRFSGRQFSNSRSEMNVSTLELGDSALYLCASSLGVAETQYFGPGTRLLVL.